Listed below are T cell receptor beta chains from one sample, sequenced in a study of response to subunit inactivated influenza vaccine. TCRdb ran MiXCR on the RT-PCR reads and lists one entry per CDR3 protein. This table holds about 650,000 distinct CDR3 sequences, around a sixth found once. The sequencing here drew on PBMCs from blood, taken roughly 12 days after vaccination. The receptors shown here come from a man over 45 who received an inactivated influenza vaccine. Each CDR3 is given with its conserved first and last residue. D genes are given only for firm matches. The size field is filled for only some rows; it gives once, few, many or a size class.

J,D,V,size,CDR3,DNA
TRBJ1-1,.,TRBV20-1,few,CSAVGEITEAFF,TGCAGTGCTGTGGGGGAGATCACTGAAGCTTTCTTT
TRBJ1-5,.,TRBV7-2,.,CASSLVGAPRQPQHF,TGTGCCAGCAGCTTAGTAGGGGCCCCGAGGCAGCCCCAGCATTTT
TRBJ2-5,TRBD1,TRBV20-1,.,CSASFLGQGSAETQYF,TGCAGTGCTAGTTTTTTGGGACAGGGATCTGCTGAGACCCAGTACTTC
TRBJ2-5,.,TRBV10-3,few,CAISAGSSETQYF,TGTGCCATCAGTGCGGGCAGTTCGGAGACCCAGTACTTC
TRBJ2-3,.,TRBV11-3,few,CASSLGPEDTQYF,TGTGCCAGCAGCTTAGGTCCGGAGGATACGCAGTATTTT
TRBJ2-1,TRBD2,TRBV14,.,CASSPRAGGIYNEQFF,TGTGCCAGCAGCCCGCGTGCGGGAGGGATATACAATGAGCAGTTCTTC
TRBJ2-5,.,TRBV5-6,.,CASSFAGRGRQTQYF,TGTGCCAGCAGCTTCGCGGGCAGGGGTCGTCAGACCCAGTACTTC
TRBJ2-1,.,TRBV28,.,CASTQGLFYNEQFF,TGTGCCAGCACCCAAGGCCTTTTCTACAATGAGCAGTTCTTC
TRBJ2-3,TRBD2,TRBV2,.,CASSEPASGTTSTDTQYF,TGTGCCAGCAGTGAACCTGCTTCCGGGACTACCAGCACAGATACGCAGTATTTT
TRBJ2-2,.,TRBV6-5,many,CASSYSGPYTGELFF,TGTGCCAGCAGTTACTCGGGGCCCTACACCGGGGAGCTGTTTTTT
TRBJ2-1,.,TRBV18,.,CASSPPYGSSYNEQFF,TGTGCCAGCTCACCACCGTACGGGAGCTCCTACAATGAGCAGTTCTTC
TRBJ2-5,TRBD2,TRBV12-3/TRBV12-4,few,CASSDRPSGGIQETQYF,TGTGCCAGCAGCGACAGACCTAGCGGGGGGATCCAAGAGACCCAGTACTTC
TRBJ2-2,.,TRBV7-8,few,CASSLGLDGTGELFF,TGTGCCAGCAGCTTAGGACTAGACGGAACCGGGGAGCTGTTTTTT
TRBJ2-4,TRBD1,TRBV11-2,.,CASSPTPGTALAKNIQYF,TGTGCCAGCAGCCCTACACCCGGGACAGCTCTAGCCAAAAACATTCAGTACTTC